This TCR beta chain was documented in a study of blood T cell repertoires in COVID-19. Study as a whole: The United States, Italy and Spain supplied acute and convalescent COVID-19 samples. T cells, B-cell-depleted T cells, or PBMCs supplied cDNA or gDNA.

In the authors' workflow: Using reference gene primer amplification, nucleated cell counts were estimated. Libraries were prepared by immunoSEQ multiplex PCR; TCRdb keeps only in-frame clonotypes and omits some of them. D and trimming were read from the DNA, whereas the V and J calls and clone size are those reported in that table. The table lists 35,000 to 50,000 clones, more than 75% of them singletons. V lost 7 bases to trimming and J lost 1 base, with 17 bases between them. The CDR3 sequence is 16 residues long. Germline values: CDR1 LNHDA, CDR2 SQIVND (reference sequence). What was sequenced was peripheral blood. This chain connects TRBV19 to TRBJ1-5, with a possible D match to TRBD1 (5 bases). This sequence originates from a human donor in a cohort sampled during active COVID-19. CDR3 region: CASIHKGLASNQPQHF. CDR3 sequence (DNA): TGTGCCAGTATCCATAAGGGGTTGGCAAGCAATCAGCCCCAGCATTTT.